Following are 14 T cell receptor beta chains from one sample sequenced in a study of monozygotic twins with inflammatory bowel disease. TCRdb reprocessed the 5' RACE reads, keeping one entry per CDR3 protein, no DNA. In total, the table holds approximately 400,000 distinct CDR3 sequences. What was sequenced was blood. These receptors were taken from a human donor with ulcerative colitis or Crohn's disease, or a healthy co-twin of an affected twin (not recorded which).

This rearrangement joins TRBV7-2 to TRBJ2-1; TCRdb lists TRBD1, though no DNA is available to test this call. Germline loops: CDR1 SGHTA, CDR2 FQGNSA. The CDR3 is 14 amino acids. CDR3 loop: CASSPLGAFSEQFF.

The J gene is TRBJ2-7, the V gene TRBV19. The CDR3 runs 14 residues. Germline V lookup: CDR1 LNHDA, CDR2 SQIVND (reference sequence). The CDR3 loop is CASSIEGRSYEQYF.

The chain carries TRBV7-9 and TRBJ2-7; the TRBD1 assignment by TCRdb is unverifiable without DNA. Germline CDR1 and CDR2: SEHNR and FQNEAQ (reference sequence). CDR3 length equals 12 residues. The chain's CDR3 is CASSLGVTGQYF.

V is TRBV5-1 and J is TRBJ2-3; TCRdb's assignment of TRBD2 cannot be checked, as there is no DNA. Germline V CDR1 and CDR2: SGHRS, YFSETQ. CDR3 length: 14 residues. The CDR3 spells CASSPSDGTDTQYF. The full variable domain, completed using reference TRBV5-1 and TRBJ2-3, is KAGVTQTPRYLIKTRGQQVTLSCSPISGHRSVSWYQQTPGQGLQFLFEYFSETQRNKGNFPGRFSGRQFSNSRSEMNVSTLELGDSALYLCASSPSDGTDTQYFGPGTRLTVL.

This chain uses TRBV18 with TRBJ1-6; with no DNA, the TCRdb D assignment of TRBD1 cannot be verified. The CDR3 is 16 amino acids. CDR1 and CDR2 from the germline V gene are KGHSH and LQKENI. The CDR3 here is CASSRGQGSYNSPLHF.

The CDR3 is CASTFSTGTNSPLHF. The chain uses TRBV27 and TRBJ1-6; TCRdb selects TRBD1, and the lack of DNA leaves this call unchecked. The V gene's germline CDR1 is MNHEY and CDR2 SMNVEV (reference sequence). The CDR3 loop spans 15 amino acids.

This sequence joins TRBV5-6 and TRBJ1-2; TCRdb reports TRBD1, a call that lacks DNA to check it against. CDR1 is SGHDT, CDR2 YYEEEE, per germline. The CDR3 spans 15 residues. The CDR3 loop reads CASSRRDNNNYGYTF.

The rearrangement links TRBV2 to TRBJ1-5. This CDR3 has 15 residues. CDR1 is SNHLY and CDR2 is FYNNEI in the germline V gene. CDR3 protein: CASTSGQYSNQPQHF.

The chain has TRBV20-1 and TRBJ1-5; TCRdb's D call, TRBD1, is unchecked because there is no DNA. The CDR3 runs to 15 residues. CDR1 DFQATT and CDR2 SNEGSKA come from the germline V gene (reference sequence). This CDR3 is CSARETGGLGQPQHF.

The chain links TRBV4-2 to TRBJ2-1; there is no DNA to check the TCRdb D call of TRBD2. The CDR3 has 15 amino acids. The germline V gene has CDR1 LGHNA and CDR2 YNFKEQ. CDR3 amino acids: CASSPSGSPSDEQFF.

CDR3 sequence: CAWGTSGNNEQFF. V is TRBV30 and J is TRBJ2-1; there is no DNA to check the TCRdb D call of TRBD2. Germline V gene data show CDR1 as GTSNPN and CDR2 as SVGIG (reference sequence). The CDR3 is 13 amino acids.

The V call is TRBV3-1, the J call TRBJ2-5; TCRdb lists TRBD1, though no DNA is available to test this call. Germline loops: CDR1 LGHDT, CDR2 YNNKEL (reference sequence). This CDR3 is 16 amino acids long. CDR3: CASSPWTGMIQETQYF.

The chain couples TRBV20-1 to TRBJ1-2. The germline CDR1 and CDR2 sequences are DFQATT and SNEGSKA (reference sequence). This CDR3 spans 11 amino acids. CDR3 sequence reads: CSARVISGYTF.

V usage is TRBV5-1 and J usage is TRBJ2-7; TCRdb lists TRBD1, though no DNA is available to test this call. Germline V CDR1 and CDR2: SGHRS, YFSETQ. The CDR3 covers 12 residues. This CDR3 reads CASSFGDGQQYF.